The TCR beta chain under discussion was sequenced for a study of OX40 agonist ivuxolimab in advanced cancers. Data came from immunoSEQ multiplex PCR; TCRdb stores just in-frame clones and leaves some out. Of 60,000 or so clones in the sample, 85% to 90% were seen once. This TCR came from an adult with an advanced solid tumor such as melanoma, head and neck, liver or kidney cancer. This sample comprised CD4+ or CD8+ T cells sorted from blood, obtained in a trial of the OX40 agonist ivuxolimab.

The CDR3 loop reads CASSLGLTAYGYTF. The CDR3, as DNA: TGTGCCAGCAGCTTAGGGCTGACAGCCTATGGCTACACCTTC. This chain links TRBV7-2 with TRBJ1-2, with a possible D match to TRBD1 (5 bases). V shed 1 base and J shed 4 bases, with 10 bases lying between them. CDR1 SGHTA and CDR2 FQGNSA come from the germline V gene. The CDR3 totals 14 residues.